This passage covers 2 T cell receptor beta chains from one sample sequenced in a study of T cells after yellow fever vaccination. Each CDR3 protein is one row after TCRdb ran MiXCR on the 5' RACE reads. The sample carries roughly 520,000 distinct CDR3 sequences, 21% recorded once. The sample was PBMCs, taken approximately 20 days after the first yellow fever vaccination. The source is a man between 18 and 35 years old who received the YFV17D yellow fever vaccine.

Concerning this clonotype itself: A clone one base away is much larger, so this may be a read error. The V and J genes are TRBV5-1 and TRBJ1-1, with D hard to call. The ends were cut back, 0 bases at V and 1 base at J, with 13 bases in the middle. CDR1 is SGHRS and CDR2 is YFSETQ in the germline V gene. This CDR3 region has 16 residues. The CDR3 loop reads CASSLAQVIENTEAFF. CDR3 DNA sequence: TGCGCCAGCAGCTTGGCTCAGGTTATCGAGAACACTGAAGCTTTCTTT. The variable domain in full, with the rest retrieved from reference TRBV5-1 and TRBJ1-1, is KAGVTQTPRYLIKTRGQQVTLSCSPISGHRSVSWYQQTPGQGLQFLFEYFSETQRNKGNFPGRFSGRQFSNSRSEMNVSTLELGDSALYLCASSLAQVIENTEAFFGQGTRLTVV.

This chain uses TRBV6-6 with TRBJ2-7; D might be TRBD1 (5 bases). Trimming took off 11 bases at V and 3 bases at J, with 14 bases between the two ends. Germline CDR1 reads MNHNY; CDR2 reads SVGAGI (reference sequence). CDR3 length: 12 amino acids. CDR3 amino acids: CAARVSVYEQYF. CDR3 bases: TGTGCCGCCAGGGTTTCGGTCTACGAGCAGTACTTC.